Reported below is one TCR beta chain. Its antigen remains unidentified. The data are from a study of Ad26.COV2.S vaccination and SARS-CoV-2 variants. Points from the study as a whole: While placebo recipients had lower spike-specific TCR breadth, vaccine recipients had more. The TCR breadth and depth analyses may have produced an underestimate of total T cell responses.

The treatment: around 19 received Ad26.COV2.S at low or high dose, single or two shots; roughly 5 received placebo; per-sample allocation not given. Day 63 following the first vaccine or placebo injection was when the samples were taken. Donation was by an adult aged 18-55 years who was in Boston. V lost 3 bases, J lost 6 bases, and 10 bases lay in between. This CDR3 has 13 residues. Germline CDR1 is ENHRY and CDR2 is SYGVKD. The data were produced by immunoSEQ multiplex PCR, yet TCRdb's version contains in-frame clones alone and is incomplete. The sample includes roughly 300,000 clones, roughly 90% seen only once; the top ten take approximately 12%.

The sample here was peripheral blood, taken in a trial of Ad26.COV2.S vaccine versus placebo. The source of this sequence is a person aged 18 to 65 who received the Ad26.COV2.S COVID-19 vaccine or a placebo. The J gene is TRBJ2-3, the V gene TRBV10-3; no firm D call. CDR3 DNA sequence: TGTGCCATCAGTGACGGAAGTATTGATACGCAGTATTTT. As protein: CAISDGSIDTQYF.